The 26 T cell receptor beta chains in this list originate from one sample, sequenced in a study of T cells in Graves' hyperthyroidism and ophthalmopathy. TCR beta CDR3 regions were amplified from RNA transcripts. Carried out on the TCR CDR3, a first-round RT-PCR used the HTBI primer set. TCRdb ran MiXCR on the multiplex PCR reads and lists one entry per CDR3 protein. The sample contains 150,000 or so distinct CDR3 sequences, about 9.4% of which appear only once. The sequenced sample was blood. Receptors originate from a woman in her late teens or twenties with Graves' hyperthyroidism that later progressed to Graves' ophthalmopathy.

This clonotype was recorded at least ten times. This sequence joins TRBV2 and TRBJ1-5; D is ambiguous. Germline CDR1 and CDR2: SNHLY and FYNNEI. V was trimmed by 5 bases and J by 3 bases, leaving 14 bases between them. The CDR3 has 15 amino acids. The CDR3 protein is CASSLDTEANQPQHF. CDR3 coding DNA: TGTGCCAGCAGTCTTGACACTGAGGCCAATCAGCCCCAGCATTTT.

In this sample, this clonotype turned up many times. The DNA for the CDR3 is TGTGCCACCCAGGGGACAGGGGGTGTCGAGCAGTACTTC. This codes for CATQGTGGVEQYF. The rearrangement links TRBV2 to TRBJ2-7; TRBD1 matches 11 bases. Germline CDR1 reads SNHLY; CDR2 reads FYNNEI. V shed 10 bases, J shed 6 bases, and the junction held 8 bases outside the gene matches. This CDR3 is built from 13 residues.

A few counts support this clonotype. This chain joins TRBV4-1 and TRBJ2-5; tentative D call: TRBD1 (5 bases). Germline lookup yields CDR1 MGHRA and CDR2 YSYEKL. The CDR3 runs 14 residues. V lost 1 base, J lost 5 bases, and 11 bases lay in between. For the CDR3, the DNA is TGCGCCAGCAGCCAAGGAAGGGGTGGGGAGACCCAGTACTTC. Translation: CASSQGRGGETQYF.

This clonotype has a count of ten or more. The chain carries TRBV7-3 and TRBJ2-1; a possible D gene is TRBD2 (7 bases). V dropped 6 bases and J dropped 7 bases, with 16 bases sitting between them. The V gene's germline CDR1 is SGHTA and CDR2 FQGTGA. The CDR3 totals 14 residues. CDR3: CASSRGGAENEQFF. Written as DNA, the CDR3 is TGTGCCAGCAGTAGGGGGGGGGCGGAAAATGAGCAGTTCTTC.

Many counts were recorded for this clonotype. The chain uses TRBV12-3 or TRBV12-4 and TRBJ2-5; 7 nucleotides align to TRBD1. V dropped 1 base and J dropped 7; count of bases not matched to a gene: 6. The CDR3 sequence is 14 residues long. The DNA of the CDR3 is TGTGCCAGCAGTTTAGACCGAGCAGGGGGGACCCAGTACTTC. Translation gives CASSLDRAGGTQYF.

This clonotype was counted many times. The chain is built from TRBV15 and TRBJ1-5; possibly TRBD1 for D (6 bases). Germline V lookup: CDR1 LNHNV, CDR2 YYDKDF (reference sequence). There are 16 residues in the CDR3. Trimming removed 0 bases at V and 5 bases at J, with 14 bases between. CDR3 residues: CATSRDRGRGYQPQHF. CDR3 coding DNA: TGTGCCACCAGCAGAGATCGTGGCAGGGGATATCAGCCCCAGCATTTT.

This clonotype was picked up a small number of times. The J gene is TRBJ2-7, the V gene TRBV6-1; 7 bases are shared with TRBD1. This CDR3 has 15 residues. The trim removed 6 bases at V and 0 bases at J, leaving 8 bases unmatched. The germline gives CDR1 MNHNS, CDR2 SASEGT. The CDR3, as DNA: TGTGCCAGCAGGAAAGACAGGGCGGGCTCCTACGAGCAGTACTTC. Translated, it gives CASRKDRAGSYEQYF.

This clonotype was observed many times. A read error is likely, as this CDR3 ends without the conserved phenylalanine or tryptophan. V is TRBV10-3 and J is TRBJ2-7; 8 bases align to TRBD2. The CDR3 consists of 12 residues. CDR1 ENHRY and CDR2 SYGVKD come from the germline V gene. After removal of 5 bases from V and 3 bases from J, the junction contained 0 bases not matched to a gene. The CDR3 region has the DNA TGTGCCATCAGTACTAGCGGCTACGAGCAGTACCTC. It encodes CAISTSGYEQYL.

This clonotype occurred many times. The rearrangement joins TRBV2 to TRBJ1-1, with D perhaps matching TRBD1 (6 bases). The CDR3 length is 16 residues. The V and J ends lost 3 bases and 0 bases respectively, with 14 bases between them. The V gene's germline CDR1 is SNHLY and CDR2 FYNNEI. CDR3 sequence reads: CASSDPPDRLNTEAFF. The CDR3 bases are TGTGCCAGCAGTGACCCCCCTGACAGGCTGAACACTGAAGCTTTCTTT.

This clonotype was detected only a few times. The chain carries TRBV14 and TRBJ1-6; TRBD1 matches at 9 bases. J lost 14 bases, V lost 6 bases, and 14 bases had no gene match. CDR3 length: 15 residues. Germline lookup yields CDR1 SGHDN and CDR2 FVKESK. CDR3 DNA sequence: TGTGCCAGCAGTCCCTGGGGACAGGGACCAACATCCCTCCACTTT. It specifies CASSPWGQGPTSLHF.

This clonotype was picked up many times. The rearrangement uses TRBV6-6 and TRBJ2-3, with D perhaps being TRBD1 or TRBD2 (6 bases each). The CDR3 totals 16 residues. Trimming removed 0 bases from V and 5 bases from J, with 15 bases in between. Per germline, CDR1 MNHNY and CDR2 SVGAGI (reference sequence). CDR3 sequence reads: CASSYSGGTYLDTQYF. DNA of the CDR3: TGTGCCAGCAGTTACTCTGGCGGGACATACTTAGATACGCAGTATTTT.

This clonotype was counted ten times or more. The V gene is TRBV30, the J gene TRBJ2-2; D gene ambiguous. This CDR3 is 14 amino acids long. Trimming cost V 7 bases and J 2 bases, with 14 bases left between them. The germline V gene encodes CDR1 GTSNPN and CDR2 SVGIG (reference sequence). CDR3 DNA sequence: TGTGCCTCGCCCGGGCGGCCTAACACCGGGGAGCTGTTTTTT. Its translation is CASPGRPNTGELFF.

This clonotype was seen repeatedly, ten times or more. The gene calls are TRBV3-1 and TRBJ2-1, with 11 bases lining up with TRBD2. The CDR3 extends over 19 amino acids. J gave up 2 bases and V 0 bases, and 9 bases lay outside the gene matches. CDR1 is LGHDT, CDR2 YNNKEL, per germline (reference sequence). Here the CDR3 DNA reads TGTGCCAGCAGCCAAGATTGGTGGGCTAGCGGGGGGCCCTACAATGAGCAGTTCTTC. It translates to CASSQDWWASGGPYNEQFF.

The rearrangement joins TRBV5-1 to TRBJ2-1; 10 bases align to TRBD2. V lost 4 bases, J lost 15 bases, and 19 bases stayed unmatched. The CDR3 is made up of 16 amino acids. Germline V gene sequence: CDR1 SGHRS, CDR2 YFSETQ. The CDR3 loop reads CASSARAGGPFTVRFF. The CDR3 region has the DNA TGCGCCAGCAGCGCGAGAGCGGGAGGGCCTTTCACAGTCAGGTTCTTC.

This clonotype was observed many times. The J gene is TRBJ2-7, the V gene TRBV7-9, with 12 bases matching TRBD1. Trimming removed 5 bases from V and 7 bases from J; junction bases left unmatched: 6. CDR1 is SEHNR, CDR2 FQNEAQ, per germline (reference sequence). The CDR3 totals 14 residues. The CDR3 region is CASSEGQGAEEQYF. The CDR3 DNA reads TGTGCCAGCAGCGAGGGACAGGGGGCGGAAGAGCAGTACTTC.

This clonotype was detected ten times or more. The CDR3, as DNA: TGTGCCAGCAGCAGTGGGACAGCTATACGCGGCTACACCTTC. Protein product: CASSSGTAIRGYTF. The V gene is TRBV7-2, the J gene TRBJ1-2; 7 bases match TRBD1. The CDR3 spans 14 residues. Germline values: CDR1 SGHTA, CDR2 FQGNSA. The trim removed 5 bases at V and 8 bases at J, leaving 11 bases unmatched.

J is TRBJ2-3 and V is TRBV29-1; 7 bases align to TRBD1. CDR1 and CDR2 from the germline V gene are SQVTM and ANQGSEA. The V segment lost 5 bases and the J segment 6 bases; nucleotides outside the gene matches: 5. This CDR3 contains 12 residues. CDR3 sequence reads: CSVMTGTDTQYF. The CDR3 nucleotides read TGCAGCGTTATGACAGGGACCGATACGCAGTATTTT.

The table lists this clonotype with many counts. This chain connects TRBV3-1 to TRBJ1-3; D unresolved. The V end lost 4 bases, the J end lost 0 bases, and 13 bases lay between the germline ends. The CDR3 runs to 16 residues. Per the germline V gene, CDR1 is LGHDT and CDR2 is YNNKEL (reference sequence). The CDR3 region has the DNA TGTGCCAGCAGCCCCCCCCGGCCCTCCTCTGGAAACACCATATATTTT. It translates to CASSPPRPSSGNTIYF.

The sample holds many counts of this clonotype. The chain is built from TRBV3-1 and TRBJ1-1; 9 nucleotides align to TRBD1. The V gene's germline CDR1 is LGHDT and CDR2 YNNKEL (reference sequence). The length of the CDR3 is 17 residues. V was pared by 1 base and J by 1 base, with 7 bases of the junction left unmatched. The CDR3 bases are TGTGCCAGCAGCCAAGTACGGACAGGGGCGGGGAACACTGAAGCTTTCTTT. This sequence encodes CASSQVRTGAGNTEAFF.

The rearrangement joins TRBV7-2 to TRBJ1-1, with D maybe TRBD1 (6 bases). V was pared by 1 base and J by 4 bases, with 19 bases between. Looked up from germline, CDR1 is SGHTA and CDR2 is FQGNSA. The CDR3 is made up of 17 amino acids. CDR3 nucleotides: TGTGCCAGCAGCTTAGGGGGGGCGGTCGTCGGGAGCACTGAAGCTTTCTTT. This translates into CASSLGGAVVGSTEAFF. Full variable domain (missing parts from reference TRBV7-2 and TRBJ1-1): GAGVSQSPSNKVTEKGKDVELRCDPISGHTALYWYRQSLGQGLEFLIYFQGNSAPDKSGLPSDRFSAERTGGSVSTLTIQRTQQEDSAVYLCASSLGGAVVGSTEAFFGQGTRLTVV.

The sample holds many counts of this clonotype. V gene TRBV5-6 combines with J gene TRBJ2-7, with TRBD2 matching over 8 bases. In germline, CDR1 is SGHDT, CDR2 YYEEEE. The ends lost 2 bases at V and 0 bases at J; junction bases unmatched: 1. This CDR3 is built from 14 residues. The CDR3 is CASSFGGDSYEQYF. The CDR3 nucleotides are TGTGCCAGCAGCTTCGGGGGGGACTCCTACGAGCAGTACTTC.

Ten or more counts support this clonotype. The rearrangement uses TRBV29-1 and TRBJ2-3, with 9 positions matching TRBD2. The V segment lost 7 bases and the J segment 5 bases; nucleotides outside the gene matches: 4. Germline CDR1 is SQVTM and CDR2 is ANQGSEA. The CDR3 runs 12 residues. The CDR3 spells CSARTSVDTQYF. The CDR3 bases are TGCAGCGCCCGGACTAGCGTAGATACGCAGTATTTT.

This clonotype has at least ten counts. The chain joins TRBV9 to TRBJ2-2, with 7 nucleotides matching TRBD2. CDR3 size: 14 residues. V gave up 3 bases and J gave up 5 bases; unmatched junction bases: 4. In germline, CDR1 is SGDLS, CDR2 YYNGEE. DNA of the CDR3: TGTGCCAGCAGCGCCGGGAGGAGGACCGGGGAGCTGTTTTTT. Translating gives CASSAGRRTGELFF.

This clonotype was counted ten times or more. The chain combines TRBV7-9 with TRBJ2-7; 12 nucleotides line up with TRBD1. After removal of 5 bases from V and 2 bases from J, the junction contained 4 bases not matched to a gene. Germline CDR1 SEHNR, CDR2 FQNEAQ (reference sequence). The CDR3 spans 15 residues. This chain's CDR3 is CASSQGQGATYEQYF. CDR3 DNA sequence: TGTGCCAGCAGCCAGGGACAGGGGGCCACCTACGAGCAGTACTTC.

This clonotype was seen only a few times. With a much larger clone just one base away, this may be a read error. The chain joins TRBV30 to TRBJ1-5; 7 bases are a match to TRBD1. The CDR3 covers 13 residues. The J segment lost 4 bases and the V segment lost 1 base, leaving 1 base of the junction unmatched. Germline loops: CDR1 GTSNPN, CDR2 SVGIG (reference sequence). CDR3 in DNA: TGTGCCTGGAGTGGACAGGGAAATCAGCCCCAGCATTTT. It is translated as CAWSGQGNQPQHF.

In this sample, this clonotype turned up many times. The CDR3 coding sequence is TGTGCCAGCAGTTCCCGGGCCCAGTCCTACGAGCAGTACTTC. Translated, it gives CASSSRAQSYEQYF. The chain has TRBV27 and TRBJ2-7; D is undetermined. CDR3 length equals 14 residues. Germline V CDR1 and CDR2: MNHEY, SMNVEV (reference sequence). Trimming cost V 4 bases and J 1 base, with 11 bases left between them.